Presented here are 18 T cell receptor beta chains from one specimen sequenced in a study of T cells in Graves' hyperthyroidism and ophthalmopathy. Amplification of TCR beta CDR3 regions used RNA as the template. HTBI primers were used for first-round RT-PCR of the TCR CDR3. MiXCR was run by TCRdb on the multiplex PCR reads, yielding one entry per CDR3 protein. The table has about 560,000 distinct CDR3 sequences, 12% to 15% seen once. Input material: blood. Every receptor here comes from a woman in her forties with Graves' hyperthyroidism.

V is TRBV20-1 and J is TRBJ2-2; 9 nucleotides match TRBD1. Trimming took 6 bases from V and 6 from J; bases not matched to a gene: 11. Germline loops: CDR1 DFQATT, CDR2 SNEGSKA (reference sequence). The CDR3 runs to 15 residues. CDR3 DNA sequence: TGCAGTGCCGCAACCAGACAGGGGGTCGCCGGGGAGCTGTTTTTT. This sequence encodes CSAATRQGVAGELFF.

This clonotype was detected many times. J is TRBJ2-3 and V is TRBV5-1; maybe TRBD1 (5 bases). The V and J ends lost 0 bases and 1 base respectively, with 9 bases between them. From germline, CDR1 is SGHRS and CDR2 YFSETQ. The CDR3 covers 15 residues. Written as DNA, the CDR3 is TGCGCCAGCAGCTTGGGGAAGACAGGCACAGATACGCAGTATTTT. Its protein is CASSLGKTGTDTQYF. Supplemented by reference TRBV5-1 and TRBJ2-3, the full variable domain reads KAGVTQTPRYLIKTRGQQVTLSCSPISGHRSVSWYQQTPGQGLQFLFEYFSETQRNKGNFPGRFSGRQFSNSRSEMNVSTLELGDSALYLCASSLGKTGTDTQYFGPGTRLTVL.

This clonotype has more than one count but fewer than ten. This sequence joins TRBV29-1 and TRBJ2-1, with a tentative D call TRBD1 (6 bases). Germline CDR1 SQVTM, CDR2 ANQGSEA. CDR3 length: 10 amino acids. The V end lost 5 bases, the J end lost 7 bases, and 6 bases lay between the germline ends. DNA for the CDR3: TGCAGCGTTAGGGGGAATGAGCAGTTCTTC. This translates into CSVRGNEQFF.

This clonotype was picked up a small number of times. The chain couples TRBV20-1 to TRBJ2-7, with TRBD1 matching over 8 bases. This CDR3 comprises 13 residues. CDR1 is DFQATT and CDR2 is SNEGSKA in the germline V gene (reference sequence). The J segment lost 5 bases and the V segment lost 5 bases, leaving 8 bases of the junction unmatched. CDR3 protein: CSALPDRGDEQYF. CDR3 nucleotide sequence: TGCAGTGCTCTTCCCGACAGGGGCGACGAGCAGTACTTC.

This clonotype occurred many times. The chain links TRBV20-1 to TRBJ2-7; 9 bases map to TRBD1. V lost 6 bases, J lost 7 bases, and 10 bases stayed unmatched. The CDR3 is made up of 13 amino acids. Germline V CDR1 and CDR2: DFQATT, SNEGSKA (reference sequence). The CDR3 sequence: CSAPGTGLWEQYF. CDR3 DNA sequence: TGCAGTGCGCCCGGGACAGGGCTATGGGAGCAGTACTTC.

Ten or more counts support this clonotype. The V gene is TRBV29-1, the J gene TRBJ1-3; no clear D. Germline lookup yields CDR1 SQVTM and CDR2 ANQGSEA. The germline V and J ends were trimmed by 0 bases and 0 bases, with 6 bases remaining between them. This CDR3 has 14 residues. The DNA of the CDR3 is TGCAGCGTTGAAGAGTTAAACTCTGGAAACACCATATATTTT. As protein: CSVEELNSGNTIYF.

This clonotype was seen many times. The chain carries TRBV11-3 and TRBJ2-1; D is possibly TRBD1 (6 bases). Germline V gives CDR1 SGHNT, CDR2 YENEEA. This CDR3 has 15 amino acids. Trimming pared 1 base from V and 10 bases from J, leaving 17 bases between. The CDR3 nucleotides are TGTGCCAGCAGCTTAGCGGAACAGGGAGCTGAGGAGCAGTTCTTC. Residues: CASSLAEQGAEEQFF.

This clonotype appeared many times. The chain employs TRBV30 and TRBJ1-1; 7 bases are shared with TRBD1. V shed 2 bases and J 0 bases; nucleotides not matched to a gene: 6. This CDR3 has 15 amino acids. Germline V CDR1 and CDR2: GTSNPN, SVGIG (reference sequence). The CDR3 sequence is CAWSWLTGMNTEAFF. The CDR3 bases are TGTGCCTGGAGTTGGTTGACAGGGATGAACACTGAAGCTTTCTTT.

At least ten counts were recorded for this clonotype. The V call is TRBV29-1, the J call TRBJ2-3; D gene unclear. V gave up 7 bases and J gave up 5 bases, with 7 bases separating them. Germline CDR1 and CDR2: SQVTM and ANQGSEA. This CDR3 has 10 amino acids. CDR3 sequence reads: CSARQDTQYF. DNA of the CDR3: TGCAGCGCCAGACAAGATACGCAGTATTTT.

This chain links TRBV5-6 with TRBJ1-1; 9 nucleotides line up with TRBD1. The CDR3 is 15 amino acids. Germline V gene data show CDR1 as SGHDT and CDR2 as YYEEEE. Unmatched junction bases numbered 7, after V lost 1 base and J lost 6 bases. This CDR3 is CASSLLGTGIAEAFF. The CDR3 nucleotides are TGTGCCAGCAGCTTGTTGGGGACAGGGATCGCTGAAGCTTTCTTT.

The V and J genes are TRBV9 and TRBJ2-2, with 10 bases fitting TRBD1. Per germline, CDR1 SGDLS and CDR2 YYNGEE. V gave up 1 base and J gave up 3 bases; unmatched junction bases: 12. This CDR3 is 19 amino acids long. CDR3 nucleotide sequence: TGTGCCAGCAGCGTAATCCGAGACAGGGGGCAGTCGGACACCGGGGAGCTGTTTTTT. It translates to CASSVIRDRGQSDTGELFF.

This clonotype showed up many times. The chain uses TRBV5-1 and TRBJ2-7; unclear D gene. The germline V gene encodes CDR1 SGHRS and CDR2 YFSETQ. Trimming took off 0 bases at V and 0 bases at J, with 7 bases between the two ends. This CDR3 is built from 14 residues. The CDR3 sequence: CASSLEWGSYEQYF. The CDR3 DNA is TGCGCCAGCAGCTTGGAGTGGGGCTCCTACGAGCAGTACTTC.

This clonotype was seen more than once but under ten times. DNA for the CDR3: TGTGCCAGCAGTGAAGAATACGCGCCCTACAATGAGCAGTTCTTC. It is translated as CASSEEYAPYNEQFF. The chain is built from TRBV6-1 and TRBJ2-1, with unresolved D. The V end lost 1 base, the J end lost 2 bases, and 9 bases lay between the germline ends. The CDR3 runs 15 residues. Germline CDR1 is MNHNS and CDR2 is SASEGT.

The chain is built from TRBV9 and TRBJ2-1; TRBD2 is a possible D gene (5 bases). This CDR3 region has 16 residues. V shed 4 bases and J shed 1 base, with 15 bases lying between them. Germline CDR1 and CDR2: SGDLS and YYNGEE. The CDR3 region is CASSQDDGESYNEQFF. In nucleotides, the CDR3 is TGTGCCAGCAGCCAGGACGACGGGGAATCCTACAATGAGCAGTTCTTC.

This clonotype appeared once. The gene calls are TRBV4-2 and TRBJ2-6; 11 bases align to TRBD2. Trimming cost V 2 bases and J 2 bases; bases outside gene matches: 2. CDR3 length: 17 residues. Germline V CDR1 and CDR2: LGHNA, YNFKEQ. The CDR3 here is CASSQTSGRAGANVLTF. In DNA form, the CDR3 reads TGTGCCAGCAGCCAAACTAGCGGGAGAGCTGGGGCCAACGTCCTGACTTTC.

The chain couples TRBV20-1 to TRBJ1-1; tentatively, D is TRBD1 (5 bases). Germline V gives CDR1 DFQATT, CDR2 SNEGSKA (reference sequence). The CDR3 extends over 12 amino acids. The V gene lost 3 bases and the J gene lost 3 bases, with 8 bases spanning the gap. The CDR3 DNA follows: TGCAGTGCTAGGGGGGGGGACACTGAAGCTTTCTTT. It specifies CSARGGDTEAFF.

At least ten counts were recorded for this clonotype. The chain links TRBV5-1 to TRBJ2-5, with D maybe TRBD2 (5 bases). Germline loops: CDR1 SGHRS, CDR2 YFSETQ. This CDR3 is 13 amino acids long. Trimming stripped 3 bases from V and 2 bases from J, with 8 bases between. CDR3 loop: CASSSRLQETQYF. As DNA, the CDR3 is TGCGCCAGCAGCTCCCGACTACAAGAGACCCAGTACTTC.

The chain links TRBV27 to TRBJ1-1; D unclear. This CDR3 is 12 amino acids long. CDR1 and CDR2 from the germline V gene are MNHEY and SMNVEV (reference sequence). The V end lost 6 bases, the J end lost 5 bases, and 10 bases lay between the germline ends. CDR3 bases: TGTGCCAGCAGAAAAGGGTGGACTGAAGCTTTCTTT. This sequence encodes CASRKGWTEAFF.